Following are 7 T cell receptor beta chains from one sample sequenced in a study of blood T cell repertoires in COVID-19. Method: immunoSEQ multiplex PCR; TCRdb's copy keeps in-frame clones and lacks some. The sample contains around 78,000 clones, about nine tenths of which appear only once. Sample: peripheral blood. The receptor source for this set is a woman aged 50 to 60 in a cohort sampled during active COVID-19.

This chain links TRBV5-4 with TRBJ2-7; 9 bases fit TRBD1. The CDR3 is made up of 16 amino acids. The J segment lost 7 bases and the V segment lost 3 bases, leaving 14 bases of the junction unmatched. CDR1 is SGHNT, CDR2 YYREEE, per germline (reference sequence). The CDR3 nucleotides read TGTGCCAGCAGCTCGAGCAAGGGACAGGGTTCTTTAGAGCAGTACTTC. As protein: CASSSSKGQGSLEQYF.

The chain is built from TRBV4-1 and TRBJ2-1; a weak D match, TRBD2 (6 bases). V was cut by 3 bases and J by 10 bases, with 13 bases left in between. CDR3 size: 13 residues. CDR1 and CDR2 from the germline V gene are MGHRA and YSYEKL. The CDR3 protein is CASSQDYEREQFF. The CDR3 DNA reads TGCGCCAGCAGCCAGGACTATGAGAGGGAGCAGTTCTTC.

The sample holds one count of this clone. The rearrangement uses TRBV7-2 and TRBJ2-7; TRBD2 agrees at 9 bases. The CDR3 extends over 18 amino acids. The germline V gene encodes CDR1 SGHTA and CDR2 FQGNSA. V was clipped by 5 bases and J by 4 bases; unmatched bases: 18. CDR3 coding DNA: TGTGCCAGCAGCAGACACCTACCTCTAGCGGGATATCAATACGAGCAGTACTTC. Protein: CASSRHLPLAGYQYEQYF.

The table lists this clone with a count of one. The chain uses TRBV18 and TRBJ2-6; TRBD1 might be the D (6 bases). Germline V gene sequence: CDR1 KGHSH, CDR2 LQKENI. This CDR3 is 16 amino acids long. The V gene lost 8 bases and the J gene lost 2 bases, with 16 bases spanning the gap. The CDR3 protein is CASSLQGRAGANVLTF. CDR3 nucleotides: TGTGCCAGCAGCCTACAGGGTAGAGCTGGGGCCAACGTCCTGACTTTC.

This clone was observed a single time. DNA for the CDR3: TGTGCCAGCTCACCTGGGGGAGGTCGGAACGGGGCCTCGGATGAGCAGTTCTTC. This gives the protein CASSPGGGRNGASDEQFF. The chain carries TRBV18 and TRBJ2-1, with D possibly being TRBD2 (6 bases). CDR3 size: 18 residues. The germline CDR1 and CDR2 sequences are KGHSH and LQKENI. Between the trimmed V and J ends, which lost 3 bases and 8 bases, there was a span of 26 bases.

The chain is built from TRBV20-1 and TRBJ1-2; D is unresolved. This CDR3 comprises 11 residues. Between the trimmed V and J ends, which lost 6 bases and 8 bases, there was a span of 13 bases. Germline CDR1 is DFQATT and CDR2 is SNEGSKA (reference sequence). Here the CDR3 reads CSAVQGGGYTF. The CDR3 DNA reads as TGCAGTGCGGTCCAAGGCGGGGGCTACACCTTC.

The chain employs TRBV11-2 and TRBJ1-1, with D possibly matching TRBD1 (5 bases). The CDR3 is made up of 15 amino acids. The germline gives CDR1 SGHAT, CDR2 FQNNGV. Deletions cut 0 bases from V and 1 base from J, with 9 bases between. The CDR3 bases are TGTGCCAGCAGCTTAGAACGCCAGGGGAACACTGAAGCTTTCTTT. Amino acid sequence: CASSLERQGNTEAFF. The complete variable domain, with remaining parts taken from reference TRBV11-2 and TRBJ1-1, reads EAGVAQSPRYKIIEKRQSVAFWCNPISGHATLYWYQQILGQGPKLLIQFQNNGVVDDSQLPKDRFSAERLKGVDSTLKIQPAKLEDSAVYLCASSLERQGNTEAFFGQGTRLTVV.